This T cell receptor beta chain originates from a study of cytomegalovirus exposure and HLA in healthy donors. The wider study: The roughly 130 validation repertoires were reported in a later analysis to have been generated on the same platform as the 666 first-cohort repertoires.

Concerning this clone: The antigen remains undetermined.

Study observations and caveats: The authors enumerated over 150 TCR beta chains as linked to cytomegalovirus.

Germline V lookup: CDR1 SGHTA, CDR2 FQGNSA. The V and J ends lost 6 bases and 4 bases, in that order; junction bases with no gene match: 12. CDR3 length equals 15 residues. It was the approximately 120-subject validation cohort, separate from the approximately 620-subject first cohort, to which the donors belonged. Assay used: immunoSEQ multiplex PCR; TCRdb lists only in-frame clones, some missing. In the table there are fewer than 200,000 clones, 85% to 90% of which are singletons. This chain connects TRBV7-2 to TRBJ2-7; TRBD1 matches at 7 bases. The sequenced sample was PBMCs. The sequence was collected from a woman aged 18-35 years in good health and CMV-seropositive. CDR3 residues: CASSFDRAEGYEQYF. CDR3 sequence (DNA): TGTGCCAGCAGTTTTGACAGGGCGGAAGGTTACGAGCAGTACTTC.